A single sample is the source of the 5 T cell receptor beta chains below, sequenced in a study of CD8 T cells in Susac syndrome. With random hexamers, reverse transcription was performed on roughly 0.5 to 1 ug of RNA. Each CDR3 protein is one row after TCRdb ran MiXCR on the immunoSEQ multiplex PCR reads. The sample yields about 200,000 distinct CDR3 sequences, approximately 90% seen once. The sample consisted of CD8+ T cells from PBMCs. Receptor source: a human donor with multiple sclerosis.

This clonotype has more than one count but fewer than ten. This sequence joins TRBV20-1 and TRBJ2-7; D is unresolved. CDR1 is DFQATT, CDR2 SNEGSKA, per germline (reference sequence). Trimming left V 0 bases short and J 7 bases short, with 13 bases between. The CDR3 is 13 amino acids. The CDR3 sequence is CSARDRPELEQYF. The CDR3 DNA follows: TGCAGTGCTAGAGATCGGCCCGAGCTGGAGCAGTACTTC.

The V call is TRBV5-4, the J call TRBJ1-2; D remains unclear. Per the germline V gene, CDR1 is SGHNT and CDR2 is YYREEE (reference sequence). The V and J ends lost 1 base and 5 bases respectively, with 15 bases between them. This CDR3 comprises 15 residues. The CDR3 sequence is CASSLSGIPLYGYTF. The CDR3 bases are TGTGCCAGCAGCTTGTCCGGGATACCCTTATATGGCTACACCTTC.

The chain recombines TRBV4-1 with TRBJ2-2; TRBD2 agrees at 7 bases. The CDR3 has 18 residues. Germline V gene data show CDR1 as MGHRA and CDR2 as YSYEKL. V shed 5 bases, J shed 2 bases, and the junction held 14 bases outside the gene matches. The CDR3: CASSSIGRDYSNTGELFF. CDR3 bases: TGCGCCAGCAGCTCAATTGGCCGGGACTACTCTAACACCGGGGAGCTGTTTTTT.

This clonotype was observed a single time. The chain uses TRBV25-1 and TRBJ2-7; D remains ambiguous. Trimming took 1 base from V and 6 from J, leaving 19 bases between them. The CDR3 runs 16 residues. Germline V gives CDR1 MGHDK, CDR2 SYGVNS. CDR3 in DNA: TGTGCCAGCAGTGAATGGGCGTCAGGCCCTTCGGTCGAGCAGTACTTC. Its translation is CASSEWASGPSVEQYF.

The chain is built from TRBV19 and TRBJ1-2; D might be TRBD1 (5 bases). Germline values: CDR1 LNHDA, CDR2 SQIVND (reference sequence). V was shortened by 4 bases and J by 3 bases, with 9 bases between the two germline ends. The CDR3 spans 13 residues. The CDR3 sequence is CASSKRQYYGYTF. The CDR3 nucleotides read TGTGCCAGTAGTAAGAGACAGTACTATGGCTACACCTTC.